The source of this T cell receptor beta chain is a study of T cell responses to AZD1222 COVID-19 vaccine. General study results and limits: Of spike-specific TCRs, nearly half reportedly target regions left unmutated in variants.

This CDR3 is built from 13 residues. The germline gives CDR1 LNHDA, CDR2 SQIVND (reference sequence). Trimming shortened V by 4 bases and J by 2 bases, and 8 bases separated the two germline ends. For this clone: The target antigen is unknown.

Using immunoSEQ multiplex PCR, the repertoire was profiled, and TCRdb retains in-frame clones only, with some absent. The table records 68,000 or so clones, roughly 90% of them present only once. The clonotype originates from an adult in good health. The specimen comprised peripheral blood, sampled on day 0 of AZD1222 vaccination. The rearrangement links TRBV19 to TRBJ1-2, with D possibly being TRBD1 (5 bases). The CDR3 coding sequence is TGTGCCAGTAGTACCCCAGGGAACTATGGCTACACCTTC. This gives the protein CASSTPGNYGYTF.